This section outlines one TCR beta chain sequence together with its context. This sample is drawn from a study of control samples from healthy donors and cancer patients. Using immunoSEQ multiplex PCR, the repertoire was profiled, and TCRdb retains in-frame clones only, with some absent. The sample shows 140,000 or so clones, around 90% of them seen only once. The CDR3 is made up of 15 amino acids. From germline, CDR1 is SGDLS and CDR2 YYNGEE. With V trimmed by 4 bases and J by 4 bases, 9 bases remained unmatched. The source material was blood. The source is a young man in good health. The J gene is TRBJ2-7, the V gene TRBV9; 9 nucleotides match TRBD1. The CDR3 DNA reads as TGTGCCAGCAGCCCTCGTCCCGGGACAGGGTACGAGCAGTACTTC. Translated, it gives CASSPRPGTGYEQYF.